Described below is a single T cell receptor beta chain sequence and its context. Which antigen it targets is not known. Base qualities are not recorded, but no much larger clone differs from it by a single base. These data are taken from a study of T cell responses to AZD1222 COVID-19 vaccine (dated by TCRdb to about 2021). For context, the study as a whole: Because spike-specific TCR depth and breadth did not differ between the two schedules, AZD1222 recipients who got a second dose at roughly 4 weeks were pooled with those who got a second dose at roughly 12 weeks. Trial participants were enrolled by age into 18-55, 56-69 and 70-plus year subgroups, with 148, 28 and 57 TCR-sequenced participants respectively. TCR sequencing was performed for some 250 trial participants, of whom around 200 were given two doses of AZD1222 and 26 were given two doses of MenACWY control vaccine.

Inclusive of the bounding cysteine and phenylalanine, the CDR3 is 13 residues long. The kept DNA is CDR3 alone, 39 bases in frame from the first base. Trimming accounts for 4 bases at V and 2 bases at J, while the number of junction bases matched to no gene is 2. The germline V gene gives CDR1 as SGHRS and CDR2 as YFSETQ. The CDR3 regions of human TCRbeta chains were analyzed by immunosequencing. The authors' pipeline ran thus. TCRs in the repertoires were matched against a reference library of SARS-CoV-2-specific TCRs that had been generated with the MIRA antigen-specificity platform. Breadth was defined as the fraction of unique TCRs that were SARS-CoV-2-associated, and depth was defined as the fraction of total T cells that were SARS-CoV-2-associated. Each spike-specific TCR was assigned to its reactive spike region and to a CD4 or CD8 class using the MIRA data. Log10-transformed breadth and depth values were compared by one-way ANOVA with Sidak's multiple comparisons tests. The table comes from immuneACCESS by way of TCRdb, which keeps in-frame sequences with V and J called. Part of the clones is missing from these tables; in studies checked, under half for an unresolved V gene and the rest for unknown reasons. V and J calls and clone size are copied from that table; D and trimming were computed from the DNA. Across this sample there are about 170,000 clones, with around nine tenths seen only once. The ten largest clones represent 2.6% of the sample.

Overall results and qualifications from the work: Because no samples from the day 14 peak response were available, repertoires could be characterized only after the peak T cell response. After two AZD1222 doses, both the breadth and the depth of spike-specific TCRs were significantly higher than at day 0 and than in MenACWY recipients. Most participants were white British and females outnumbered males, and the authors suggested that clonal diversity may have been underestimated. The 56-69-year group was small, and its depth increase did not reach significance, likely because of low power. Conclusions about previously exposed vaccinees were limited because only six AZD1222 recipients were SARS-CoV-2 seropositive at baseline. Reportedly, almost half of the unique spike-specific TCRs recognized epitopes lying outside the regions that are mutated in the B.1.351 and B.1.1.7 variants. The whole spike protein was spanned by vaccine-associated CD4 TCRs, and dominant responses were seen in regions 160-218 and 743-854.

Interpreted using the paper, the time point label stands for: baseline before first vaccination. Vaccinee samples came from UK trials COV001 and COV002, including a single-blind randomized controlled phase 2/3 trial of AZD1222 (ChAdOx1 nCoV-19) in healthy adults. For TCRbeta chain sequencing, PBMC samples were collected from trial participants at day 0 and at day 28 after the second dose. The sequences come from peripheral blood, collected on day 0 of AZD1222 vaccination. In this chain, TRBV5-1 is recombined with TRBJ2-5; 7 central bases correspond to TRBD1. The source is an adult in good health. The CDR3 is CASSEQGQETQYF. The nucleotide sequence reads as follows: TGCGCCAGCAGCGAACAGGGGCAAGAGACCCAGTACTTC.